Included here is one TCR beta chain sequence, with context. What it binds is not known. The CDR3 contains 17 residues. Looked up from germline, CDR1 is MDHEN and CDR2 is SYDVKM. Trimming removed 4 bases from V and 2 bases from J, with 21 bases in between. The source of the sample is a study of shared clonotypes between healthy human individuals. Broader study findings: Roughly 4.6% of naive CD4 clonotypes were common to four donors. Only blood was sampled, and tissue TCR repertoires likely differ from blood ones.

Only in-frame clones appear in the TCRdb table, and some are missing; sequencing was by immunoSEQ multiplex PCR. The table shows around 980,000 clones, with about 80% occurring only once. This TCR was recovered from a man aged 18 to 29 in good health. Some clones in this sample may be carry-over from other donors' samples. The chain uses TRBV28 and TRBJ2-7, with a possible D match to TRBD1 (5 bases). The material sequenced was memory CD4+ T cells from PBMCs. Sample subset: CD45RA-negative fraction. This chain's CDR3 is CASSSTAQGPDPYEQYF. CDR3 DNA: TGTGCCAGCAGTTCTACCGCTCAGGGTCCAGACCCCTACGAGCAGTACTTC.